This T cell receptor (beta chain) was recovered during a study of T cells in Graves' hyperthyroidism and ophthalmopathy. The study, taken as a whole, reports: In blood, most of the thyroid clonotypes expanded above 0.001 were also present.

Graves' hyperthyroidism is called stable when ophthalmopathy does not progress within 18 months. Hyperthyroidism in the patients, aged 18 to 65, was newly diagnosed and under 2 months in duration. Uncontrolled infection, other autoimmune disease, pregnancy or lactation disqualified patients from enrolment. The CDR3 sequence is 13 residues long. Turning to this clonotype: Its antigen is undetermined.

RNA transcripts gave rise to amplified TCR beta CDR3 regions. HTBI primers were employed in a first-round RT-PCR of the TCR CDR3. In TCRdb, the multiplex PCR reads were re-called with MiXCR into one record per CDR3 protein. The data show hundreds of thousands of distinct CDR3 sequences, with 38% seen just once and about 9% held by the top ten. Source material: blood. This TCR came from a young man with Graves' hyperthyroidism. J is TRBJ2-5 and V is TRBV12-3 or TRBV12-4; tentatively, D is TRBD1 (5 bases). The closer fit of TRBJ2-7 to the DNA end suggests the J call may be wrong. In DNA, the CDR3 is TGTGCCAGCAGAATCTCTGGGGCCAGCGAGCAGTACTTC. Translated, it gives CASRISGASEQYF.